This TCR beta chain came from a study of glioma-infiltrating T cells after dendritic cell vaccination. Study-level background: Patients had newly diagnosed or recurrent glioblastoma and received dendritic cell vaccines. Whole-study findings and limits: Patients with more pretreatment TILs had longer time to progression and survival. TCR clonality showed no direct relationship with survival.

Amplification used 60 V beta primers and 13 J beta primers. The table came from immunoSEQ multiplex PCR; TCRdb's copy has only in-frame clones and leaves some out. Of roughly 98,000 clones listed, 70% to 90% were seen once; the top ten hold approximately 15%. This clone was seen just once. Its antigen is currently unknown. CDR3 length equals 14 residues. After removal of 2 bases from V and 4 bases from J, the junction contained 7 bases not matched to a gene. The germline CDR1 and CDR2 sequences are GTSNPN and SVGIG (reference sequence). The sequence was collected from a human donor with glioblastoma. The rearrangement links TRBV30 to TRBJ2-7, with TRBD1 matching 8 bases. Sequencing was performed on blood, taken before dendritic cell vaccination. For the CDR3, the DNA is TGTGCCTGGAGTAGACAGGGGTTGTTTTACGAGCAGTACTTC. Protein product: CAWSRQGLFYEQYF.